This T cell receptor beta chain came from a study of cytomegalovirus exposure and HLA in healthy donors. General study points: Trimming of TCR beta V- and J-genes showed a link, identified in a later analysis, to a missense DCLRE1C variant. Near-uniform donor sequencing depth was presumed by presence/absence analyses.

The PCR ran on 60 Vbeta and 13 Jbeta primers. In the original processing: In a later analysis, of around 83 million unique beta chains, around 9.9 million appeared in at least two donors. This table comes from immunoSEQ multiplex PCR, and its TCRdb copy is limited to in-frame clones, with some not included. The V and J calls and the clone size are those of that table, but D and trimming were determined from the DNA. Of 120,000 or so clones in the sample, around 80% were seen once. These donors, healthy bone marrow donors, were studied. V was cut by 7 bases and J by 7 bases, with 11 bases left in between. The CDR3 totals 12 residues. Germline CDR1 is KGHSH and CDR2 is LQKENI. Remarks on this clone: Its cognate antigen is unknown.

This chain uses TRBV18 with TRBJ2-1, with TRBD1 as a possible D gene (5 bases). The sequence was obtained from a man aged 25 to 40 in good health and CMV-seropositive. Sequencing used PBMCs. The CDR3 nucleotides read TGTGCCAGCTGCGACAGTGAGAATGAGCAGTTCTTC. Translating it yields CASCDSENEQFF.